A single sample gave rise to the 24 T cell receptor gamma chains below, sequenced in a study of Vδ1+ human thymocytes. General study results and limits: In the thymus, TRG and TRD repertoires looked highly polyclonal with Gaussian CDR3 lengths.

These TCRs' antigens remain unknown. Sequences come from RNA converted to cDNA by reverse transcription. Multiplex PCR used pooled V-gene forward primers and a constant-region reverse primer to amplify CDR3s. TCRdb redid clone calling on the multiplex PCR reads using CATT. The sample has some 37,000 gamma-chain clones, roughly 21% seen once. Sequences were obtained from Vdelta1+ gamma-delta thymocytes from the thymus. Documented subset: FACS-sorted CD3+ TCRalphabeta- TCRVdelta1+ TCRVdelta2- thymocytes. Receptors originate from a girl under three years old who had congenital heart surgery.

This clone appeared a single time. This sample also contains other DNA sequences that code for the same CDR3. This chain connects TRGV2 to TRGJ1 or TRGJ2. CDR1 is EGSNGY, CDR2 YDSYNSKV, per germline. CDR3 length: 14 amino acids. V was pared by 0 bases and J by 3 bases, with 5 bases of the junction left unmatched. CDR3 nucleotide sequence: TGTGCCACCTGGGACGGGCGACGTTATTATAAGAAACTCTTT. This encodes CATWDGRRYYKKLF.

V gene TRGV9 combines with J gene TRGJ1 or TRGJ2. The CDR3 is 13 residues long. CDR1 is GITISATS and CDR2 is ISYDGTV in the germline V gene (reference sequence). V lost 0 bases to trimming and J lost 12 bases; unmatched junction nucleotides: 11. The CDR3 DNA is TGTGCCTTGTGGGAGGTGCCTAATCTAGGGAAACTCTTT. Translating it yields CALWEVPNLGKLF.

About this clone itself: In the same sample, other DNA sequences code for this CDR3. The gene calls are TRGV9 and TRGJ1 or TRGJ2. The CDR3 covers 12 residues. Trimming at V came to 0 bases and at J to 10 bases, leaving 6 bases not matched to a gene. The germline CDR1 and CDR2 sequences are GITISATS and ISYDGTV (reference sequence). This CDR3 reads CALWEVGGKKLF. In nucleotides, the CDR3 is TGTGCCTTGTGGGAGGTGGGGGGGAAGAAACTCTTT.

This clone was recorded a few times. Just one base apart from a much larger clone, this may be a read error. The same CDR3 is also encoded by other DNA sequences in this sample. The chain has TRGV4 and TRGJP2. The CDR3 runs to 15 residues. V lost 0 bases and J lost 3; bases outside the gene matches: 4. CDR1 is EGSTGY, CDR2 YDSYTSSV, per germline. Written as DNA, the CDR3 is TGTGCCACCTGGGATGGGCCGGGTAGTGATTGGATCAAGACGTTT. Its protein product is CATWDGPGSDWIKTF.

Of note for this clone: Other DNA sequences in this specimen translate into the identical CDR3. The rearrangement links TRGV2 to TRGJP2. This CDR3 is built from 17 residues. J gave up 2 bases and V 0 bases, and 9 bases lay outside the gene matches. Germline V CDR1 and CDR2: EGSNGY, YDSYNSKV. This chain's CDR3 is CATWDGPGGSSDWIKTF. Written as DNA, the CDR3 is TGTGCCACCTGGGACGGGCCCGGAGGGAGTAGTGATTGGATCAAGACGTTT.

The chain employs TRGV8 and TRGJ1 or TRGJ2. This CDR3 contains 12 residues. The V segment lost 0 bases and the J segment 16 bases; nucleotides outside the gene matches: 12. Per germline, CDR1 VENAVY and CDR2 YDSYNSRV. The CDR3 spells CATWDRERRVLF. CDR3 coding DNA: TGTGCCACCTGGGATAGGGAGCGTCGGGTGCTCTTT.

This clone was observed a handful of times. The chain links TRGV3 to TRGJ1 or TRGJ2. CDR1 and CDR2 from the germline V gene are VTNTFY and YDVSTARD (reference sequence). The CDR3 runs to 15 residues. Trimming at V came to 3 bases and at J to 3 bases, leaving 11 bases not matched to a gene. CDR3 nucleotide sequence: TGTGCCACCTGGGACTTCCCGCCCTTTTATTATAAGAAACTCTTT. Its translation is CATWDFPPFYYKKLF.

This clone has a handful of counts. This clone may be a read error of a much larger clone one base away. This same CDR3 is encoded by further DNA sequences in the sample. The J gene is TRGJ1 or TRGJ2, the V gene TRGV8. The J segment lost 5 bases and the V segment lost 3 bases, leaving 4 bases of the junction unmatched. Germline V CDR1 and CDR2: VENAVY, YDSYNSRV. The CDR3 loop spans 12 amino acids. CDR3 region: CATWDFHYKKLF. The DNA of the CDR3 is TGTGCCACCTGGGATTTTCATTATAAGAAACTCTTT.

The chain couples TRGV3 to TRGJP2. Germline-derived CDR1 and CDR2 are VTNTFY and YDVSTARD (reference sequence). The CDR3 consists of 14 residues. The V gene end was trimmed by 3 bases and the J gene end by 10 bases; junction bases not matched to a gene: 11. CDR3 bases: TGTGCCACCTGGGACGGGACCGGGGGTTGGATCAAGACGTTT. It specifies CATWDGTGGWIKTF.

This rearrangement joins TRGV9 to TRGJ1 or TRGJ2. Trimming took 6 bases from V and 10 from J; bases not matched to a gene: 15. This CDR3 region has 13 residues. The germline CDR1 and CDR2 sequences are GITISATS and ISYDGTV (reference sequence). In DNA form, the CDR3 reads TGTGCCTTGTGGACAGTCCCGTCACTCAAGAAACTCTTT. Protein sequence: CALWTVPSLKKLF.

The rearrangement joins TRGV9 to TRGJ1 or TRGJ2. CDR1 and CDR2 from the germline V gene are GITISATS and ISYDGTV (reference sequence). V was clipped by 3 bases and J by 2 bases; unmatched bases: 7. The CDR3 is 14 amino acids. This CDR3 is CALWEPKDYYKKLF. For the CDR3, the DNA is TGTGCCTTGTGGGAGCCGAAGGATTATTATAAGAAACTCTTT.

This rearrangement joins TRGV9 to TRGJ1 or TRGJ2. The V and J ends lost 12 bases and 9 bases, in that order; junction bases with no gene match: 17. The CDR3 extends over 12 amino acids. In germline, CDR1 is GITISATS, CDR2 ISYDGTV (reference sequence). The CDR3 loop is CATWDVLPKKLF. In DNA, the CDR3 is TGTGCCACCTGGGACGTCTTGCCTAAGAAACTCTTT.

In the case of this clone: An end of the junction does not agree with germline; a read error may underlie this. J is TRGJP1 and V is TRGV9. The length of the CDR3 is 14 residues. CDR1 and CDR2 (germline): GITISATS, ISYDGTV (reference sequence). CDR3 coding DNA: TGTGCCTTGTGGGAGGGCCCCACTGGTTGGTCCAAGATATTT. This sequence encodes CALWEGPTGWSKIF.

V usage is TRGV9 and J usage is TRGJ1 or TRGJ2. The J segment lost 5 bases and the V segment lost 4 bases, leaving 11 bases of the junction unmatched. The CDR3 runs to 14 residues. Germline assignment: CDR1 GITISATS and CDR2 ISYDGTV (reference sequence). This chain's CDR3 is CALWDSPGHYKKLF. The DNA for the CDR3 is TGTGCCTTGTGGGATTCACCTGGGCATTATAAGAAACTCTTT.

This clone is judged medium-sized. This specimen includes other DNA sequences encoding the same CDR3. The chain links TRGV9 to TRGJ1 or TRGJ2. CDR1 and CDR2 (germline): GITISATS, ISYDGTV (reference sequence). CDR3 length equals 12 residues. With V trimmed by 5 bases and J by 0 bases, 1 base remained unmatched. The CDR3 protein is CALWGNYYKKLF. In DNA form, the CDR3 reads TGTGCCTTGTGGGGGAATTATTATAAGAAACTCTTT.

As to this clone: This may be a read error: a much more frequent sequence differs by one nucleotide. The chain combines TRGV8 with TRGJ1 or TRGJ2. There are 11 residues in the CDR3. The germline CDR1 and CDR2 sequences are VENAVY and YDSYNSRV. Trimming cost V 8 bases and J 0 bases; bases outside gene matches: 1. Here the CDR3 reads CATLNYYKKLF. DNA of the CDR3: TGTGCCACCTTGAATTATTATAAGAAACTCTTT.

In its sample, this clone was seen a few times. The chain recombines TRGV9 with TRGJ1 or TRGJ2. The CDR3 length is 12 residues. Germline V gene sequence: CDR1 GITISATS, CDR2 ISYDGTV (reference sequence). With 0 bases clipped from V and 10 bases from J, the junction kept 6 bases outside the gene matches. This CDR3 is CALWEVRRKKLF. DNA of the CDR3: TGTGCCTTGTGGGAGGTGCGTAGGAAGAAACTCTTT.

The J gene is TRGJ1 or TRGJ2, the V gene TRGV9. Per the germline V gene, CDR1 is GITISATS and CDR2 is ISYDGTV (reference sequence). This CDR3 region has 11 residues. The trim removed 0 bases at V and 16 bases at J, leaving 9 bases unmatched. For the CDR3, the DNA is TGTGCCTTGTGGGAGGTGCAGGCAGGGCTCTTT. Amino acids: CALWEVQAGLF.

On this clone itself: A much larger clone lies a single base off, so this may be a read error. The rearrangement links TRGV9 to TRGJ1 or TRGJ2. The J segment lost 2 bases and the V segment lost 0 bases, leaving 4 bases of the junction unmatched. Germline assignment: CDR1 GITISATS and CDR2 ISYDGTV (reference sequence). This CDR3 is built from 14 residues. For the CDR3, the DNA is TGTGCCTTGTGGGAGGTGGGGGATTATTATAAGAAACTCTTT. Amino acid sequence: CALWEVGDYYKKLF.

The chain carries TRGV3 and TRGJ1 or TRGJ2. The CDR3 is 11 residues long. Trimming took 6 bases from V and 7 from J; bases not matched to a gene: 6. Germline V gives CDR1 VTNTFY, CDR2 YDVSTARD (reference sequence). The CDR3 spells CATWSIYKKLF. In nucleotides, the CDR3 is TGTGCCACCTGGTCGATCTATAAGAAACTCTTT.

This clone was counted between two and nine times. The gene calls are TRGV3 and TRGJP. The V segment lost 6 bases and the J segment 4 bases; nucleotides outside the gene matches: 6. Germline lookup yields CDR1 VTNTFY and CDR2 YDVSTARD (reference sequence). There are 16 residues in the CDR3. Written as DNA, the CDR3 is TGTGCCACCTGGATATTTCAAGAGTTGGGCAAAAAAATCAAGGTATTT. Encoded protein: CATWIFQELGKKIKVF.

A note on this clone: A much larger clone differs from this one at a single base, so this may be a read error. The chain joins TRGV3 to TRGJ1 or TRGJ2. Unmatched junction bases numbered 5, after V lost 3 bases and J lost 9 bases. The germline gives CDR1 VTNTFY, CDR2 YDVSTARD (reference sequence). This CDR3 spans 11 amino acids. The CDR3 DNA reads TGTGCCACCTGGGACGGTTGTAAGAAACTCTTT. This codes for CATWDGCKKLF.

This chain connects TRGV9 to TRGJ1 or TRGJ2. The CDR3 covers 16 residues. V lost 2 bases and J lost 0; bases outside the gene matches: 10. Germline loops: CDR1 GITISATS, CDR2 ISYDGTV (reference sequence). CDR3 sequence (DNA): TGTGCCTTGTGGGAGGGAAAATTGATGAATTATTATAAGAAACTCTTT. Translated, it gives CALWEGKLMNYYKKLF.

The V call is TRGV4, the J call TRGJ1 or TRGJ2. The trim removed 5 bases at V and 11 bases at J, leaving 12 bases unmatched. The CDR3 totals 12 residues. Germline CDR1 is EGSTGY and CDR2 is YDSYTSSV. The CDR3, as DNA: TGTGCCACCTGGGCCGGGCAGGGGGAGAAACTCTTT. Translation: CATWAGQGEKLF.